These 16 T cell receptor beta chains were all obtained from the same sample, sequenced in a study of T cells in Graves' hyperthyroidism and ophthalmopathy. TCR beta CDR3 region amplification was performed from RNA transcripts. In the first-round RT-PCR of the TCR CDR3, the HTBI primer set was used. TCRdb recomputed calls from the multiplex PCR reads with MiXCR, one row per CDR3 protein. The sample includes about half a million distinct CDR3 sequences, approximately 22% of them seen just once. The material sequenced was blood. The receptors shown here come from a woman in her seventies with Graves' ophthalmopathy.

This chain joins TRBV7-2 and TRBJ2-5, with TRBD2 matching over 11 bases. CDR1 is SGHTA, CDR2 FQGNSA, per germline. The CDR3 spans 12 residues. Trimming at V came to 3 bases and at J to 13 bases, leaving 4 bases not matched to a gene. The CDR3 coding sequence is TGTGCCAGCAGCTTGCTAGCGGGAGGTCTGTACTTC. Protein product: CASSLLAGGLYF. The full variable domain, rest sourced from reference TRBV7-2 and TRBJ2-5, is GAGVSQSPSNKVTEKGKDVELRCDPISGHTALYWYRQSLGQGLEFLIYFQGNSAPDKSGLPSDRFSAERTGGSVSTLTIQRTQQEDSAVYLCASSLLAGGLYFGPGTRLLVL.

This rearrangement joins TRBV24-1 to TRBJ2-2; the match to TRBD1 covers 12 bases. This CDR3 spans 16 amino acids. The V gene end was trimmed by 7 bases and the J gene end by 8 bases; junction bases not matched to a gene: 10. CDR1 KGHDR and CDR2 SFDVKD come from the germline V gene. The CDR3 DNA reads TGTGCCACCAGAAACCCCGGGACAGGGGGCGAGGGGGAGCTGTTTTTT. It yields the protein CATRNPGTGGEGELFF.

This clonotype was seen repeatedly, ten times or more. The chain recombines TRBV30 with TRBJ2-2; D is uncertain. The germline V and J ends were trimmed by 2 bases and 1 base, with 8 bases remaining between them. Germline lookup yields CDR1 GTSNPN and CDR2 SVGIG (reference sequence). There are 14 residues in the CDR3. The CDR3 loop is CAWSRLLNTGELFF. The CDR3 nucleotides read TGTGCCTGGAGTAGGCTACTGAACACCGGGGAGCTGTTTTTT.

This chain links TRBV12-3 or TRBV12-4 with TRBJ1-5, with 7 bases that match TRBD1. The CDR3 has 15 residues. The V and J ends lost 0 bases and 15 bases, in that order; junction bases with no gene match: 14. CDR3 loop: CASSLARQGGGFRHF. Written as DNA, the CDR3 is TGTGCCAGCAGTTTAGCCAGACAGGGTGGGGGCTTTCGGCATTTT.

In this sample, this clonotype turned up a few times. The chain has TRBV20-1 and TRBJ1-2, with 8 positions matching TRBD1. This CDR3 comprises 12 residues. CDR1 and CDR2 from the germline V gene are DFQATT and SNEGSKA (reference sequence). V lost 6 bases and J lost 6; bases outside the gene matches: 6. CDR3: CSATGGSDGYTF. CDR3 bases: TGCAGTGCCACAGGGGGAAGTGATGGCTACACCTTC.

This clonotype was detected only a few times. The rearrangement joins TRBV9 to TRBJ1-6, with D possibly being TRBD1 (6 bases). The CDR3 loop spans 14 amino acids. Germline-derived CDR1 and CDR2 are SGDLS and YYNGEE. Between the trimmed V and J ends, which lost 3 bases and 5 bases, there was a span of 9 bases. CDR3 loop: CASSGGHDNSPLHF. CDR3 sequence (DNA): TGTGCCAGCAGCGGGGGACACGATAATTCACCCCTCCACTTT.

The chain combines TRBV13 with TRBJ2-1, with D unclear. This CDR3 spans 14 amino acids. Germline CDR1 and CDR2: PRHDT and FYEKMQ (reference sequence). Trimming removed 0 bases at V and 11 bases at J, with 14 bases between. CDR3 coding DNA: TGTGCCAGCAGCTTAGGCCTGACACGGGCCCAGCAGTTCTTC. Its translation is CASSLGLTRAQQFF.

This clonotype has just a few counts. This rearrangement joins TRBV20-1 to TRBJ2-5, with D perhaps matching TRBD2 (7 bases). The CDR3 is 13 residues long. V lost 3 bases and J lost 5, with 13 bases in between. CDR1 is DFQATT and CDR2 is SNEGSKA in the germline V gene (reference sequence). CDR3 nucleotide sequence: TGCAGTGCTAGCCCGGGGGGCTTGGAGACCCAGTACTTC. This codes for CSASPGGLETQYF.

This clonotype was counted only a few times. This chain uses TRBV19 with TRBJ2-7; D not certain. V lost 5 bases and J 6 bases, leaving 14 bases between the germline ends. The germline V gene has CDR1 LNHDA and CDR2 SQIVND (reference sequence). The CDR3 is made up of 13 amino acids. CDR3 coding DNA: TGTGCCAGTAGTGGCGGTGAAGTTGGCGAGCAGTACTTC. Protein: CASSGGEVGEQYF.

The chain couples TRBV12-3 or TRBV12-4 to TRBJ1-6, with TRBD1 matching 7 bases. The CDR3 is 15 amino acids. V lost 5 bases and J lost 7; bases outside the gene matches: 8. In nucleotides, the CDR3 is TGTGCCAGCAGTCCCCACAGGGGCGGAAATTCACCCCTCCACTTT. Translated: CASSPHRGGNSPLHF.

V usage is TRBV5-6 and J usage is TRBJ2-1, with 9 positions matching TRBD2. Germline V CDR1 and CDR2: SGHDT, YYEEEE. The CDR3 consists of 16 residues. The trim removed 4 bases at V and 4 bases at J, leaving 9 bases unmatched. CDR3: CASSPLAGELYNEQFF. CDR3 nucleotides: TGTGCCAGCAGCCCGTTAGCGGGAGAGCTTTACAATGAGCAGTTCTTC. The variable domain in full, with the rest retrieved from reference TRBV5-6 and TRBJ2-1, is DAGVTQSPTHLIKTRGQQVTLRCSPKSGHDTVSWYQQALGQGPQFIFQYYEEEERQRGNFPDRFSGHQFPNYSSELNVNALLLGDSALYLCASSPLAGELYNEQFFGPGTRLTVL.

This clonotype was counted between two and nine times. The V call is TRBV7-6, the J call TRBJ2-4, with D unclear. Per germline, CDR1 SGHVS and CDR2 FNYEAQ. The length of the CDR3 is 13 residues. V was trimmed by 2 bases and J by 8 bases, leaving 10 bases between them. This CDR3 is CASSLLPQDIQYF. The CDR3 DNA sequence: TGTGCCAGCAGCTTATTACCCCAGGACATTCAGTACTTC. Variable domain in full (rest from reference TRBV7-6 and TRBJ2-4): GAGVSQSPRYKVTKRGQDVALRCDPISGHVSLYWYRQALGQGPEFLTYFNYEAQQDKSGLPNDRFSAERPEGSISTLTIQRTEQRDSAMYRCASSLLPQDIQYFGAGTRLSVL.

This clonotype occurred a few times. The V and J genes are TRBV30 and TRBJ1-4, with D unclear. The CDR3 is 14 residues long. The germline V gene encodes CDR1 GTSNPN and CDR2 SVGIG (reference sequence). V lost 3 bases, J lost 4 bases, and 12 bases lay in between. The CDR3 spells CAWRGGLHNEKLFF. The CDR3 region has the DNA TGTGCCTGGAGGGGCGGGCTACATAATGAAAAACTGTTTTTT.

This clonotype was seen a few times. The chain is built from TRBV15 and TRBJ2-7; D possibly corresponds to TRBD2 (5 bases). This CDR3 has 14 residues. Germline loops: CDR1 LNHNV, CDR2 YYDKDF (reference sequence). Trimming pared 1 base from V and 0 bases from J, leaving 7 bases between. CDR3 sequence reads: CATSRGRGSYEQYF. Written as DNA, the CDR3 is TGTGCCACCAGCAGAGGTCGGGGCTCCTACGAGCAGTACTTC.

V usage is TRBV4-1 and J usage is TRBJ2-7, with TRBD2 as a possible D gene (5 bases). This CDR3 is 16 amino acids long. Germline CDR1 MGHRA, CDR2 YSYEKL. V was trimmed by 3 bases and J by 2 bases, leaving 17 bases between them. CDR3 region: CASSQQTGGSTYEQYF. DNA for the CDR3: TGCGCCAGCAGCCAGCAGACTGGAGGCTCAACCTACGAGCAGTACTTC.

Only a few counts were recorded for this clonotype. The chain carries TRBV3-1 and TRBJ2-1; D perhaps matches TRBD2 (5 bases). This CDR3 is built from 14 residues. The germline V gene encodes CDR1 LGHDT and CDR2 YNNKEL (reference sequence). Trimming shortened V by 1 base and J by 9 bases, and 13 bases separated the two germline ends. The CDR3 DNA reads TGTGCCAGCAGCCAAGGCCTACTAGAGGGTGAGCAGTTCTTC. The encoded protein is CASSQGLLEGEQFF.